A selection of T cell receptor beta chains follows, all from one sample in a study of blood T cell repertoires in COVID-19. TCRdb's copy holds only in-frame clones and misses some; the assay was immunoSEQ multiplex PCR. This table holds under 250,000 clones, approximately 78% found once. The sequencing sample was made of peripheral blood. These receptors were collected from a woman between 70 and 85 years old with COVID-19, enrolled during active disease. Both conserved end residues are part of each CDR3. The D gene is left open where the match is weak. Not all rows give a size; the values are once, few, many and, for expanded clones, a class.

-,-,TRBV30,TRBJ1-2,CAWFPPGSPGGYTF,TGTGCCTGGTTTCCCCCCGGGAGCCCTGGGGGCTACACCTTC
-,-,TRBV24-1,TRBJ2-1,CATSDPYYNEQFF,TGTGCCACCAGTGATCCCTACTACAATGAGCAGTTCTTC
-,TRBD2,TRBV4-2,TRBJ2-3,CASSSLAGVTDTQYF,TGTGCCAGCAGCTCCTTAGCGGGAGTTACAGATACGCAGTATTTT
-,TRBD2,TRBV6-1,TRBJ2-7,CASRERTRGSLFYEQYF,TGTGCCAGCAGGGAACGAACCCGCGGGAGTCTCTTCTACGAGCAGTACTTC
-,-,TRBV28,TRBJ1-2,CASSFGGDGNYGYTF,TGTGCCAGCAGTTTTGGAGGGGACGGCAACTATGGCTACACCTTC
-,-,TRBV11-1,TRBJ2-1,CASSLRLDNEQFF,TGTGCCAGCAGCTTAAGACTAGACAATGAGCAGTTCTTC
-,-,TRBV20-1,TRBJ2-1,CSASLENSYNEQFF,TGCAGTGCTAGTTTGGAGAACTCCTACAATGAGCAGTTCTTC
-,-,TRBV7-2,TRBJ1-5,CASSVKGGNQPQHF,TGTGCCAGCAGCGTCAAGGGGGGCAATCAGCCCCAGCATTTT
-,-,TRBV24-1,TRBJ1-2,CATSDGGINYGYTF,TGTGCCACCAGTGATGGAGGGATTAACTATGGCTACACCTTC
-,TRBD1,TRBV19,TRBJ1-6,CASSTDRDNSPLHF,TGTGCCAGTAGTACCGACAGGGATAATTCACCCCTCCACTTT
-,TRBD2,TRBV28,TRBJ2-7,CASSQPSGLYEQYF,TGTGCCAGCAGTCAACCTAGCGGACTCTACGAGCAGTACTTC
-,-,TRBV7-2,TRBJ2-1,CASSLDRGSHEQFF,TGTGCCAGCAGCTTAGACCGCGGGTCCCATGAGCAGTTCTTC
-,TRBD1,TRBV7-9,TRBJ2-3,CASSFDRGNTDTQYF,TGTGCCAGCAGCTTCGACAGGGGAAACACAGATACGCAGTATTTT
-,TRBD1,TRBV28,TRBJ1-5,CASSLTGGYQPQHF,TGTGCCAGCAGTCTTACAGGGGGCTATCAGCCCCAGCATTTT
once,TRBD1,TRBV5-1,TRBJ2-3,CASRPRTGGRTDTQYF,TGCGCCAGCAGACCCCGGACAGGGGGGCGCACAGATACGCAGTATTTT
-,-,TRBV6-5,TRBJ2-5,CASSYSPGLQETQYF,TGTGCCAGCAGTTACTCCCCAGGCCTCCAAGAGACCCAGTACTTC
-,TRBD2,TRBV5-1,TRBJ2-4,CASSPEAGDIQYF,TGCGCCAGCAGCCCCGAGGCGGGGGACATTCAGTACTTC
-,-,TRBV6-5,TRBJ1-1,CASSYLSGLSNTEAFF,TGTGCCAGCAGTTACTTATCAGGGCTTTCTAACACTGAAGCTTTCTTT
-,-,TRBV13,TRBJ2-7,CASSPPGKGAPYEQYF,TGTGCCAGCAGCCCTCCAGGGAAAGGAGCCCCCTACGAGCAGTACTTC
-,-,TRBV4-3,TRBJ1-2,CASSQDFSGHPNYGYTF,TGCGCCAGCAGCCAAGATTTTTCGGGACACCCTAACTATGGCTACACCTTC
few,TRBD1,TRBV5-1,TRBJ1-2,CASSLEGQGGGYTF,TGCGCCAGCAGCTTGGAGGGACAGGGAGGAGGCTACACCTTC
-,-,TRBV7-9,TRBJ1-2,CASSLLGIQGSGYTF,TGTGCCAGCAGCTTACTGGGCATCCAGGGGAGTGGCTACACCTTC
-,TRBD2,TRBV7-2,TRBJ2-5,CASSLGSGGVVETQYF,TGTGCCAGCAGCTTAGGCTCGGGAGGGGTAGTAGAGACCCAGTACTTC
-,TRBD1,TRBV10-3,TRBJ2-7,CAISAGQGNEQYF,TGTGCCATCAGTGCCGGACAGGGGAACGAGCAGTACTTC
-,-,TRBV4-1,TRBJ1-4,CASSQDRGLGEKLFF,TGCGCCAGCAGCCAAGACAGGGGTTTGGGTGAAAAACTGTTTTTT
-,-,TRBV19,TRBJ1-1,CASSFRTGDTEAFF,TGTGCCAGTAGTTTCAGGACGGGGGACACTGAAGCTTTCTTT
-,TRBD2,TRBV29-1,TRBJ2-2,CSVPTSGTFSTGELFF,TGCAGCGTGCCGACTAGCGGGACTTTCAGCACCGGGGAGCTGTTTTTT